This T cell receptor beta chain is from a study of technical replicates of blood from a handful of donors. The trim removed 2 bases at V and 8 bases at J, leaving 6 bases unmatched. The CDR3 totals 15 residues. Germline CDR1 reads SGHDT; CDR2 reads YYEEEE. The repertoire was sequenced with immunoSEQ multiplex PCR; TCRdb's copy has only in-frame clones and lacks some. The table records 70,000 or so clones, 95% to 99% of them present only once. The clonotype comes from a human donor in good health. V gene TRBV5-6 combines with J gene TRBJ2-1, with 11 bases aligning to TRBD2. The source material was T cells isolated from PBMCs. The DNA of the CDR3 is TGTGCCAGCAGCTTACTAGCGGGAGAAGAGGATGAGCAGTTCTTC. This gives the protein CASSLLAGEEDEQFF.